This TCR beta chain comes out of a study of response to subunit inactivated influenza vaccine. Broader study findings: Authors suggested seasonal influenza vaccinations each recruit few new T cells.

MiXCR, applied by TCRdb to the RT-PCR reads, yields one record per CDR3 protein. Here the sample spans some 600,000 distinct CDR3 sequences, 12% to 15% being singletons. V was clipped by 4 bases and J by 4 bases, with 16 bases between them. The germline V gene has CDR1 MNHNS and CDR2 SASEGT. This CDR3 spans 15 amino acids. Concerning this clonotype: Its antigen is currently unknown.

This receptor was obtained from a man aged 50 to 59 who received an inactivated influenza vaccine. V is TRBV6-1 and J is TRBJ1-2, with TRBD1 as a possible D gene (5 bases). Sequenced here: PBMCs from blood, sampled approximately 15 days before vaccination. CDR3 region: CASSAEVRDVYGYTF. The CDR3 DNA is TGTGCCAGCAGTGCCGAAGTCAGGGACGTCTATGGCTACACCTTC.